This TCR beta chain was documented in a study of cytomegalovirus exposure and HLA in healthy donors. The PCR employed 60 Vbeta primers together with 13 Jbeta primers. The table came from immunoSEQ multiplex PCR; TCRdb's copy has only in-frame clones and leaves some out. Here the sample spans approximately 120,000 clones, around 76% being singletons. Material for sequencing was PBMCs. The sequence came from a woman aged 55-69 years in good health and CMV-seropositive.

For the CDR3, the DNA is TGTGCCAGCAGCTGGATCCCAGGGGGCAATGGCTACACCTTC. As protein: CASSWIPGGNGYTF. V is TRBV2 and J is TRBJ1-2; TRBD1 agrees at 8 bases. V was pared by 6 bases and J by 6 bases, with 9 bases of the junction left unmatched. The CDR3 has 14 amino acids. Germline V gives CDR1 SNHLY, CDR2 FYNNEI. Complete variable domain (other parts from reference TRBV2 and TRBJ1-2): EPEVTQTPSHQVTQMGQEVILRCVPISNHLYFYWYRQILGQKVEFLVSFYNNEISEKSEIFDDQFSVERPDGSNFTLKIRSTKLEDSAMYFCASSWIPGGNGYTFGSGTRLTVV.